This TCR beta chain originates from a study of a mutant IDH1 vaccine in newly diagnosed glioma. Overall study context: Treated individuals were roughly 62% male and roughly 40% female, averaging roughly 38 years of age. Patients had received radiotherapy, temozolomide, or both previously, most receiving both. General observations from the study: The vaccine induced immune responses, and these occurred in roughly 93% of patients.

CDR1 MNHNY and CDR2 SVGAGI come from the germline V gene (reference sequence). This CDR3 comprises 14 residues. The V end was cut by 5 bases, the J end by 2 bases, with 12 bases between. Assay: immunoSEQ multiplex PCR; the TCRdb copy retains only in-frame clones and omits some. The repertoire holds about 12,000 clones, with 80% to 90% as singletons. As to this clone: What it recognizes is unknown.

Time point: week 5, during vaccination. Each vaccine dose was 300 ug of mutant IDH1 20-mer peptide, with topical imiquimod. There were new WHO grade 3 or 4 astrocytomas in the donors, and these were IDH1-mutant and ATRX-lost. This TCR was sampled from a woman aged 40 to 50 with glioma. Some clones in this sample may be carry-over from other donors' samples. This chain joins TRBV6-6 and TRBJ2-5, with a tentative D call TRBD1 (6 bases). Material: PBMCs, obtained from a glioma patient whose treatment included an IDH1 peptide vaccine. The CDR3 region has the DNA TGTGCCAGCAGTACCAGCACAGGGCAAGAGACCCAGTACTTC. Translating it yields CASSTSTGQETQYF.